A selection of T cell receptor beta chains follows, all from one sample in a study of control samples from healthy donors and cancer patients. Clones were read by immunoSEQ multiplex PCR, and TCRdb kept only the in-frame ones, dropping some. The table records roughly 170,000 clones, about nine tenths of them present only once. Sample: blood. These receptors originate from a woman in her thirties or forties in good health. CDR3s include the opening cysteine and the closing phenylalanine or tryptophan. D genes are given only for firm matches. A clone size is listed for some rows: how often the clone was seen (once, few, many), or a class if it is expanded.

v_call	d_call	clone_size	j_call	cdr3_nt	cdr3_aa
TRBV9	NA	NA	TRBJ1-5	TGTGCCAGCAGCGTAGCAGGAGCCAATCAGCCCCAGCATTTT	CASSVAGANQPQHF
TRBV7-9	NA	NA	TRBJ1-4	TGTGCCAGCAGCTCATGGGGGGCCGGTAATGAAAAACTGTTTTTT	CASSSWGAGNEKLFF
TRBV6-5	TRBD1	NA	TRBJ1-2	TGTGCCAGCAGCCGATCCTGGACAGGGAGCGGCTACACCTTC	CASSRSWTGSGYTF
TRBV12-5	NA	NA	TRBJ1-3	TGTGCTAGTGGTCCCCCCGGGGGGGCCAGCTCTGGAAACACCATATATTTT	CASGPPGGASSGNTIYF
TRBV5-1	TRBD2	NA	TRBJ2-7	TGCGCCAGCAGCTCCGGACGGGCCGGGGGGGAGCAGTACTTC	CASSSGRAGGEQYF
TRBV3-1/TRBV3-2	NA	NA	TRBJ1-4	TGTGCCAGCAGCCAAGATCAAAGAAAACTGTTTTTT	CASSQDQRKLFF
TRBV5-1	NA	NA	TRBJ2-3	TGCGCCAGCAGCTTGGCATTTCCAGATACGCAGTATTTT	CASSLAFPDTQYF
TRBV28	NA	NA	TRBJ2-1	TGTGCCAGCAGCCTCTACAATGAGCAGTTCTTC	CASSLYNEQFF
TRBV4-2	NA	NA	TRBJ1-1	TGTGCCAGCAGCCAAGTGGAGGTAGGTGGGGAAGAAGACGATGAAGCTTTCTTT	CASSQVEVGGEEDDEAFF
TRBV29-1	TRBD1	NA	TRBJ1-2	TGCAGCGTTGAAGCCGGGGGACAGGGGGAAGTCGGCTATGGCTACACCTTC	CSVEAGGQGEVGYGYTF
TRBV5-1	NA	few	TRBJ2-7	TGCGCCAGCAGCTTTAGTGGCAGCTCCTACGAGCAGTACTTC	CASSFSGSSYEQYF
TRBV10-3	TRBD1	NA	TRBJ1-6	TGTGCCAGCCAGACAGGGAGCTCCTATAATTCACCCCTCCACTTT	CASQTGSSYNSPLHF
TRBV27	NA	NA	TRBJ2-2	TGTGCCAGCTCAAATGGACAACTGAACACCGGGGAGCTGTTTTTT	CASSNGQLNTGELFF
TRBV6-4	TRBD2	few	TRBJ2-2	TGTGCCAGCAGTGAGGCTAGCGGGAACACCGGGGAGCTGTTTTTT	CASSEASGNTGELFF